This T cell receptor beta chain was documented in a study of radiotherapy plus CTLA-4 blockade in lung cancer. Ipilimumab CTLA-4 blockade and focal radiation were given to patients with chemo-refractory metastatic non-small-cell lung cancer. This clone has just a few counts. This table comes from immunoSEQ multiplex PCR, and its TCRdb copy is limited to in-frame clones, with some not included. Among 40,000 or so clones listed, more than 60% were seen once. CDR1 and CDR2 (germline): LGHNT, FRNRAP. Deletions cut 2 bases from V and 5 bases from J, with 9 bases between. CDR3 size: 13 residues. The rearrangement uses TRBV12-5 and TRBJ2-5; D not resolved. Sequenced material: peripheral blood, taken from a patient treated with radiotherapy plus ipilimumab. The sequence came from a human donor with non-small cell lung cancer who had a partial response to radiotherapy plus ipilimumab. The CDR3 protein is CASGLPPEETQYF. The DNA of the CDR3 is TGTGCTAGTGGTTTGCCCCCGGAGGAGACCCAGTACTTC.